A single sample is the source of the 10 T cell receptor beta chains below, sequenced in a study of shared T cell receptors in the human thymus. Clones were read by immunoSEQ multiplex PCR, and TCRdb kept only the in-frame ones, dropping some. The sample has around 730,000 clones, 80% to 90% seen once. This sample was also put to use in a study of human thymus T cells.

Sequenced material: thymocytes. These receptors were collected from a girl younger than two with a congenital heart defect.

V and J are TRBV6-1 and TRBJ2-1, with a tentative D call TRBD1 (5 bases). This CDR3 region has 14 residues. Germline V CDR1 and CDR2: MNHNS, SASEGT. Trimming took 3 bases from V and 6 from J, leaving 12 bases between them. Here the CDR3 reads CASSDRDRTNEQFF. The CDR3 nucleotides are TGTGCCAGCAGTGACCGTGACAGAACCAATGAGCAGTTCTTC.

The V gene is TRBV5-5, the J gene TRBJ2-3, with TRBD1 identical over 7 bases. The CDR3 has 16 amino acids. CDR1 and CDR2 from the germline V gene are SGHKS and YYEKEE (reference sequence). Unmatched junction bases numbered 10, after V lost 4 bases and J lost 2 bases. CDR3 DNA sequence: TGTGCCAGCAGCGTCGCCGGGACAGAACCCACAGATACGCAGTATTTT. This encodes CASSVAGTEPTDTQYF.

A single count supports this clone. The rearrangement uses TRBV2 and TRBJ2-7, with TRBD1 matching 7 bases. The CDR3 is 14 residues long. J gave up 2 bases and V 6 bases, and 7 bases lay outside the gene matches. Per germline, CDR1 SNHLY and CDR2 FYNNEI. CDR3 protein: CASRGTDRTYEQYF. The CDR3 coding sequence is TGTGCCAGCAGGGGGACAGACCGAACCTACGAGCAGTACTTC.

The V call is TRBV27, the J call TRBJ2-2, with TRBD2 identical over 12 bases. The V segment lost 6 bases and the J segment 6 bases; nucleotides outside the gene matches: 11. The CDR3 runs to 17 residues. The V gene's germline CDR1 is MNHEY and CDR2 SMNVEV (reference sequence). Written as DNA, the CDR3 is TGTGCCAGCAGGGGGGCTAGCGGGGGGGAACGGGCCGGGGAGCTGTTTTTT. It is translated as CASRGASGGERAGELFF.

The V and J genes are TRBV10-3 and TRBJ1-3; no reliable D call. CDR1 ENHRY and CDR2 SYGVKD come from the germline V gene. Trimming left V 9 bases short and J 4 bases short, with 13 bases between. The CDR3 loop spans 13 amino acids. The CDR3 reads CAIWAAKGNTIYF. The DNA of the CDR3 is TGTGCCATATGGGCAGCCAAAGGAAACACCATATATTTT.

This chain uses TRBV28 with TRBJ2-4; maybe TRBD1 (6 bases). This CDR3 has 15 amino acids. V shed 6 bases and J shed 7 bases, with 19 bases lying between them. CDR1 is MDHEN, CDR2 SYDVKM, per germline. DNA of the CDR3: TGTGCCAGCAGGTACAGGGTATCGGTCTTTAACATTCAGTACTTC. Its translation: CASRYRVSVFNIQYF.

This chain uses TRBV28 with TRBJ2-7, with TRBD2 identical over 10 bases. Germline V gives CDR1 MDHEN, CDR2 SYDVKM. CDR3 length: 14 residues. After removal of 9 bases from V and 0 bases from J, the junction contained 5 bases not matched to a gene. This chain's CDR3 is CASLAGAHSYEQYF. The DNA for the CDR3 is TGTGCCAGTCTAGCGGGGGCCCACTCCTACGAGCAGTACTTC.

The chain couples TRBV2 to TRBJ2-5; possibly TRBD2 for D (6 bases). The ends were cut back, 4 bases at V and 1 base at J, with 10 bases in the middle. Per the germline V gene, CDR1 is SNHLY and CDR2 is FYNNEI. This CDR3 is 14 amino acids long. The CDR3 region is CASSVGGAQETQYF. The CDR3 nucleotides are TGTGCCAGCAGTGTCGGGGGAGCCCAAGAGACCCAGTACTTC. The complete variable domain, with remaining parts taken from reference TRBV2 and TRBJ2-5, reads EPEVTQTPSHQVTQMGQEVILRCVPISNHLYFYWYRQILGQKVEFLVSFYNNEISEKSEIFDDQFSVERPDGSNFTLKIRSTKLEDSAMYFCASSVGGAQETQYFGPGTRLLVL.

In its sample, this clone was seen once. This chain uses TRBV7-9 with TRBJ1-2; 10 bases fit TRBD1. Germline V CDR1 and CDR2: SEHNR, FQNEAQ (reference sequence). The CDR3 covers 13 residues. V trimming: 4 bases; J trimming: 7 bases; junction bases outside the gene matches: 3. CDR3 sequence (DNA): TGTGCCAGCAGCTCGACAGGGGGCTCTGGCTACACCTTC. This translates into CASSSTGGSGYTF.

This chain uses TRBV7-9 with TRBJ2-3; 9 nucleotides match TRBD2. Germline loops: CDR1 SEHNR, CDR2 FQNEAQ (reference sequence). This CDR3 has 17 amino acids. With V trimmed by 0 bases and J by 5 bases, 9 bases remained unmatched. DNA of the CDR3: TGTGCCAGCAGCTTAGCGCGAGCGGGGGGCCATGGAGATACGCAGTATTTT. Residues: CASSLARAGGHGDTQYF.